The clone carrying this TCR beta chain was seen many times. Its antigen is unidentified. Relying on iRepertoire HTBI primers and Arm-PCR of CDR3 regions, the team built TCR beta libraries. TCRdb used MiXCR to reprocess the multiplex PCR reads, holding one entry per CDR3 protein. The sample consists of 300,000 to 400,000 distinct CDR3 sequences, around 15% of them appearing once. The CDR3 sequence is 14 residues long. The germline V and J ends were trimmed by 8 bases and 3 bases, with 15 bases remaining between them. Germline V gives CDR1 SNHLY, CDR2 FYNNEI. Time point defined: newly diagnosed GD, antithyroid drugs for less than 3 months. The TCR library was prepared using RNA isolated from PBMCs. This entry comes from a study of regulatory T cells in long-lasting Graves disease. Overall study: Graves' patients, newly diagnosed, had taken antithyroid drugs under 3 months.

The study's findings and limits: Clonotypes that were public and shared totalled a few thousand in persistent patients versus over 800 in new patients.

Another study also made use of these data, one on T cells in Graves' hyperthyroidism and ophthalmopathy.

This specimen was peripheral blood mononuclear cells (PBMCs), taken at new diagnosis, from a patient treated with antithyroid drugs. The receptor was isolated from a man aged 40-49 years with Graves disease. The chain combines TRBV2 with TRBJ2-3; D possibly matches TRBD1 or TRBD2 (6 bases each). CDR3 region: CASREGGITDTQYF. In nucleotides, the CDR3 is TGTGCCAGCCGAGAGGGGGGTATAACAGATACGCAGTATTTT.